The present entry profiles one T cell receptor beta chain with its context. The sample belongs to a study of control samples from healthy donors and cancer patients. Repertoires were generated with immunoSEQ multiplex PCR, while TCRdb's copy carries only in-frame clones and drops some. Among about 120,000 clones, 70% to 90% were seen once, and the ten largest hold approximately 3.5%. V lost 3 bases to trimming and J lost 5 bases, with 13 bases between them. This CDR3 is 13 amino acids long. Germline values: CDR1 GTSNPN, CDR2 SVGIG (reference sequence). The sequenced sample consisted of blood. This sequence originates from a man aged 35-49 years in good health. The chain carries TRBV30 and TRBJ1-1; TRBD1 might be the D (5 bases). The CDR3 DNA reads TGTGCCTGGAGCGGGGCTGCGGGTACTGAAGCTTTCTTT. It is translated as CAWSGAAGTEAFF.